This entry features one T cell receptor (beta chain) sequence. The antigen is not known. V lost 0 bases and J lost 2, with 1 base in between. Per the germline V gene, CDR1 is MNHEY and CDR2 is SVGAGI. The CDR3 consists of 12 residues. This entry is derived from a study of early T cells in non-severe SARS-CoV-2 infection. About the research overall: With bulk RNA from unsorted whole blood as input, sequencing yielded unpaired chains.

In the library, individual cDNA molecules carried attached unique molecular identifiers. TCRdb called the 5' RACE reads again in MiXCR, with one record for every CDR3 protein. The table has tens of thousands of distinct CDR3 sequences, around 12% seen once; the top ten hold roughly 4.2%. Findings and caveats of the study: The VDJdb matching leaned toward anti-spike CD8 responses and overlooked private and CD4 specificities.

The source material was whole blood. The V call is TRBV6-5, the J call TRBJ2-5; no definite D call. The TCR sequence derives from an adult who was a healthcare worker with PCR-confirmed SARS-CoV-2 infection or an uninfected control (not recorded which). CDR3 loop: CASSYSQETQYF. The CDR3, as DNA: TGTGCCAGCAGTTACTCGCAAGAGACCCAGTACTTC.